This is a list of T cell receptor beta chains from one sample in a study of blood T cell repertoires in COVID-19. The assay was immunoSEQ multiplex PCR, and TCRdb's table has in-frame clones only and misses some. This repertoire shows 200,000 to 250,000 clones, 80% to 85% found once; its top ten account for roughly 4.9%. Sequencing input: peripheral blood. The source is a human donor in a cohort sampled during active COVID-19. Each CDR3 is given with its conserved first and last residue. Each record gives: J gene, V gene, D gene, clone size, CDR3 DNA, CDR3 protein. The D gene is left open where the match is weak. The size field is filled for only some rows; it gives once, few, many or a size class.

>TRBJ2-1|TRBV6-2/TRBV6-3|TRBD2|NA
TGTGCCAGCAGTACGGGACTAGCGGAGGTCAATGAGCAGTTCTTC
CASSTGLAEVNEQFF
>TRBJ2-2|TRBV6-5|NA|NA
TGTGCCAGCAGTTACTCGATTCAGCGAACCGGGGAGCTGTTTTTT
CASSYSIQRTGELFF
>TRBJ2-7|TRBV7-9|NA|NA
TGTGCCAGCAGCTATCAGGGGCGGTTAGGCGAGCAGTACTTC
CASSYQGRLGEQYF
>TRBJ1-1|TRBV28|NA|few
TGTGCCAGCAGCTTGCCCGACGGGGAAGCTTTCTTT
CASSLPDGEAFF
>TRBJ1-6|TRBV19|NA|NA
TGTGCCAGTAGTATCGGAACGGACGAGGGCAATTCACCCCTCCACTTT
CASSIGTDEGNSPLHF
>TRBJ2-6|TRBV4-1|NA|NA
TGCGCCAGCAGCCGTGGGGGGAACGGGGCCAACGTCCTGACTTTC
CASSRGGNGANVLTF
>TRBJ1-4|TRBV7-9|NA|NA
TGTGCCAGCACCAAAGAAAGGCAGGGTAATGAAAAACTGTTTTTT
CASTKERQGNEKLFF
>TRBJ1-5|TRBV18|TRBD1|few
TGTGCCAGCTCACCGACAGGGCTCAATCAGCCCCAGCATTTT
CASSPTGLNQPQHF
>TRBJ1-2|TRBV5-6|TRBD1|NA
TGTGCCAGCAGCTCACCAACAGGGGGCGCCTATGGCTACACCTTC
CASSSPTGGAYGYTF
>TRBJ2-3|TRBV9|TRBD2|NA
TGTGCCAGCAGCGCCCCCCTTTCTAGCGGGAGGGAGAGAGATACGCAGTATTTT
CASSAPLSSGRERDTQYF
>TRBJ1-3|TRBV24-1|TRBD1|NA
TGTGCCACCAGTGATTCCAGGACAGGGGTACCTGGAAACACCATATATTTT
CATSDSRTGVPGNTIYF
>TRBJ1-4|TRBV2|NA|NA
TGTGCCAGCAGTGAAGCGCGGGGACGAAGAGGGGCGGAAAAACTGTTTTTT
CASSEARGRRGAEKLFF
>TRBJ1-2|TRBV28|NA|NA
TGTGCCAGCAGTTTATCATGGGCACTCGTCTTC
CASSLSWALVF
>TRBJ2-1|TRBV28|TRBD2|NA
TGTGCCAGCAGACGGACTAGCGGGGCCTACAATGAGCAGTTCTTC
CASRRTSGAYNEQFF
>TRBJ2-5|TRBV7-2|TRBD2|NA
TGTGCCAGCAGCCTAGCGGGAGGAAGGGGAGGGACCCAGTACTTC
CASSLAGGRGGTQYF
>TRBJ1-1|TRBV5-4|NA|NA
TGTGCCAGCAGCCCGAGAGGGATTGGTGGTAACACTGAAGCTTTCTTT
CASSPRGIGGNTEAFF
>TRBJ2-7|TRBV28|NA|NA
TGTGCCAGCCGTTCGAGAGGGTACGAGCAGTACTTC
CASRSRGYEQYF
>TRBJ2-2|TRBV7-8|TRBD2|NA
TGTGCCAGCAGCTTACTAGCGGGAGGGCCGAGGTTTGGGGGGGAGCTGTTTTTT
CASSLLAGGPRFGGELFF
>TRBJ1-2|TRBV28|NA|NA
TGTGCCAGCAGGGAGGACCTATCATATGGCTACACCTTC
CASREDLSYGYTF
>TRBJ2-2|TRBV27|NA|few
TGTGCCAGCAGGGTTACTAGCTACACCGGGGAGCTGTTTTTT
CASRVTSYTGELFF
>TRBJ2-2|TRBV7-2|NA|NA
TGTGCCAGCAGCTTAGTTTGGGGCGGGGCCGGGGAGCTGTTTTTT
CASSLVWGGAGELFF
>TRBJ1-1|TRBV28|NA|NA
TGTGCCAGCAGTGGACACACGGATGAAGCTTTCTTT
CASSGHTDEAFF
>TRBJ2-7|TRBV29-1|TRBD2|NA
TGCAGCGTTGAAAAGGGCGGGAGCGGCGAGCAGTACTTC
CSVEKGGSGEQYF
>TRBJ2-7|TRBV5-1|TRBD2|NA
TGCGCCAGCAGCTTGGAGGCTAGCGGGTTCGCCTACGAGCAGTACTTC
CASSLEASGFAYEQYF
>TRBJ2-7|TRBV28|TRBD1|NA
TGTGCCAGCAGCCTCGCGCCAGGGGGAAGCACCGAGCAGTACTTC
CASSLAPGGSTEQYF
>TRBJ1-1|TRBV10-2|NA|once
TGCGCCAGCAGACTTACAGGAGAAGCTTTCTTT
CASRLTGEAFF
>TRBJ2-7|TRBV18|TRBD1|NA
TGTGCCAGCTCACCAGGACAGGTGGCTTCCTACGAGCAGTACTTC
CASSPGQVASYEQYF
>TRBJ2-3|TRBV6-5|TRBD1|NA
TGTGCCAGCAGTTCGACAGGGGGTGGCACAGATACGCAGTATTTT
CASSSTGGGTDTQYF
>TRBJ2-2|TRBV11-3|TRBD2|NA
TGTGCCAGCAGCTTCACGGGGGGGGGCAACGCGGAGCTGTTTTTT
CASSFTGGGNAELFF
>TRBJ2-7|TRBV5-1|NA|many
TGCGCCAGCAGCCTAACCATCGGGACACCTCTTACCTACGAGCAGTACTTC
CASSLTIGTPLTYEQYF
>TRBJ2-7|TRBV9|NA|NA
TGTGCCAGCAGCGTAGAGGGGGGGAGCTCCTACGAGCAGTACTTC
CASSVEGGSSYEQYF
>TRBJ1-5|TRBV30|TRBD1|few
TGTGCCTGGAGTGTCCCACGGACAGGGGGCAATCAGCCCCAGCATTTT
CAWSVPRTGGNQPQHF
>TRBJ2-7|TRBV15|TRBD2|NA
TGTGCCACCAGCAGGTCGGGACTAGCGGGAGTAAAGCAGTACTTC
CATSRSGLAGVKQYF
>TRBJ2-1|TRBV9|TRBD2|once
TGTGCCAGCAGCGTCGACCGGCCCTCCGGGAGGGGTGAGCAGTTCTTC
CASSVDRPSGRGEQFF